These 4 T cell receptor beta chains share one sample of origin, sequenced in a study of cytomegalovirus exposure and HLA in healthy donors (dated by TCRdb to the late 2010s). Libraries were prepared through the immunoSEQ multiplex PCR assay. For the multiplex PCR, a mixture combining 60 forward primers for TCR Vbeta segments and 13 reverse primers for TCR Jbeta segments was used. The immuneACCESS repertoire file appears here via TCRdb, limited to in-frame rearrangements. These files lack a portion of the clones; in checked studies, under half of the deficit traces to unresolved V genes, and the cause of the others is not known. The sample profile shows about 130,000 clones; 80% of them were found once. 1% of the sample goes to the ten largest clones. Source material: PBMCs. All receptors derive from a man aged 40-49 years in good health and CMV-seronegative.

V is TRBV28 and J is TRBJ2-2; D unclear. The CDR3 is made up of 15 amino acids. Per germline, CDR1 MDHEN and CDR2 SYDVKM. The V end was cut by 2 bases, the J end by 0 bases, with 7 bases between. The CDR3, as DNA: TGTGCCAGCAGTTTACCAGGCCCGAACACCGGGGAGCTGTTTTTT. Protein sequence: CASSLPGPNTGELFF.

This clone was observed a handful of times. CDR3 DNA: TGTGCCAGCAGTGAATTTCAGGTTGGATCTGGCGGGGAGCTGTTTTTT. The encoded protein is CASSEFQVGSGGELFF. The chain joins TRBV2 to TRBJ2-2; no definite D call. Trimming removed 2 bases at V and 7 bases at J, with 17 bases between. This CDR3 is built from 16 residues. Germline CDR1 reads SNHLY; CDR2 reads FYNNEI.

The chain uses TRBV28 and TRBJ1-3; possibly TRBD1 for D (5 bases). The V end was cut by 7 bases, the J end by 0 bases, with 10 bases between. The CDR3 loop spans 14 amino acids. Per germline, CDR1 MDHEN and CDR2 SYDVKM. The CDR3 bases are TGTGCCAGCACCCGGGGGAACTCTGGAAACACCATATATTTT. Translating it yields CASTRGNSGNTIYF.

CDR3 coding DNA: TGTGCCAGCAGTCGAGGGGGCCGTCAGAACACTGAAGCTTTCTTT. Translation gives CASSRGGRQNTEAFF. The rearrangement joins TRBV28 to TRBJ1-1; 7 nucleotides align to TRBD1. Germline CDR1 reads MDHEN; CDR2 reads SYDVKM. Trimming at V came to 5 bases and at J to 1 base, leaving 7 bases not matched to a gene. The CDR3 has 15 amino acids.